This T cell receptor (beta chain) is drawn from a study of metastatic and nonmetastatic thyroid tumors. Study-level points and caveats: The reported finding was significantly higher TCR beta diversity in malignant thyroid tumors relative to benign nodules, in blood and tumor.

The V end lost 3 bases, the J end lost 2 bases, and 11 bases lay between the germline ends. The CDR3 has 14 residues. This clone was picked up many times. Its antigen is unknown. Patients were all untreated before their thyroid surgery. TCRdb re-clonotyped the PCR reads through MiXCR. The sample holds some 41,000 clones, about 13% seen once. The specimen sequenced was blood. The chain uses TRBV12-3 or TRBV12-4 and TRBJ2-7; D is uncertain. The sequence derives from a female donor with papillary thyroid cancer or a benign thyroid nodule (not recorded which). Some clones in this sample may be carry-over from other donors' samples. CDR3 loop: CASSFPGPTYEQYF. The DNA for the CDR3 is TGTGCCAGCAGTTTTCCCGGGCCAACCTACGAGCAGTACTTC.